The 2 T cell receptor beta chains in this list originate from one sample, sequenced in a study of blood T cell repertoires in COVID-19. Here immunoSEQ multiplex PCR was the method, and the copy in TCRdb shows in-frame clones only, minus some. The table lists about 180,000 clones, roughly 81% of them singletons. The specimen sequenced was peripheral blood. The receptors originated from a woman older than 75 with COVID-19, enrolled during active disease.

This chain connects TRBV7-9 to TRBJ2-1; the D gene is possibly TRBD1 (6 bases). The CDR3 spans 15 residues. With 1 base removed from V and 8 bases from J, the gap between germline ends came to 15 bases. CDR1 and CDR2 (germline): SEHNR, FQNEAQ (reference sequence). The CDR3 nucleotides are TGTGCCAGCAGCTTAGGCAGGGGAAATTACGATGAGCAGTTCTTC. Amino acid sequence: CASSLGRGNYDEQFF. The whole variable domain, remainder taken from reference TRBV7-9 and TRBJ2-1, is DTGVSQNPRHKITKRGQNVTFRCDPISEHNRLYWYRQTLGQGPEFLTYFQNEAQLEKSRLLSDRFSAERPKGSFSTLEIQRTEQGDSAMYLCASSLGRGNYDEQFFGPGTRLTVL.

This rearrangement joins TRBV24-1 to TRBJ1-1; weak D call: TRBD1 (5 bases). The CDR3 spans 16 residues. V was clipped by 4 bases and J by 7 bases, with 21 bases between them. CDR1 KGHDR and CDR2 SFDVKD come from the germline V gene. CDR3 DNA: TGTGCCACCAGTGAGTATATAGGGGCGACGAACGGTGAAGCTTTCTTT. It specifies CATSEYIGATNGEAFF.